Each of the 18 T cell receptor beta chains below was sequenced from the same sample in a study of shared clonotypes between healthy human individuals. Data came from immunoSEQ multiplex PCR; TCRdb stores just in-frame clones and leaves some out. The sample includes approximately 1.4 million clones, around 98% of them seen just once. The sequencing sample was made of naive CD4+ T cells sorted from blood. Specified subset: CD45RA+ positively selected. These TCRs come from a man younger than 40 in good health.

The chain recombines TRBV18 with TRBJ2-7; the match to TRBD1 covers 8 bases. Per the germline V gene, CDR1 is KGHSH and CDR2 is LQKENI. J gave up 2 bases and V 3 bases, and 6 bases lay outside the gene matches. This CDR3 is built from 15 residues. The CDR3 DNA reads TGTGCCAGCTCACCTCCGGGACAGGTCCCCTACGAGCAGTACTTC. Translating gives CASSPPGQVPYEQYF.

The chain has TRBV5-6 and TRBJ2-7; 12 bases align to TRBD2. CDR1 is SGHDT and CDR2 is YYEEEE in the germline V gene. The CDR3 runs to 13 residues. Trimming removed 5 bases from V and 10 bases from J; junction bases left unmatched: 7. CDR3 amino acids: CASSPTSGSFQYF. CDR3 in DNA: TGTGCCAGCAGTCCGACTAGCGGGAGTTTCCAGTACTTC.

J is TRBJ2-7 and V is TRBV2; D unresolved. Germline loops: CDR1 SNHLY, CDR2 FYNNEI. The CDR3 has 14 residues. The germline V and J ends were trimmed by 6 bases and 3 bases, with 15 bases remaining between them. Here the CDR3 DNA reads TGTGCCAGCAGCCCCGGCAGGAGTGGCTACGAGCAGTACTTC. Protein: CASSPGRSGYEQYF.

The rearrangement uses TRBV15 and TRBJ2-5; D remains ambiguous. Germline CDR1 is LNHNV and CDR2 is YYDKDF (reference sequence). The CDR3 contains 15 residues. V lost 5 bases and J 2 bases, leaving 15 bases between the germline ends. In DNA, the CDR3 is TGTGCCACCAGCCCTCGTCTCGAGAGGCAAGAGACCCAGTACTTC. It yields the protein CATSPRLERQETQYF. Full variable domain (rest looked up from reference TRBV15 and TRBJ2-5): DAMVIQNPRYQVTQFGKPVTLSCSQTLNHNVMYWYQQKSSQAPKLLFHYYDKDFNNEADTPDNFQSRRPNTSFCFLDIRSPGLGDTAMYLCATSPRLERQETQYFGPGTRLLVL.

This clone was seen only once. The rearrangement uses TRBV9 and TRBJ2-3; no clear D gene. Trimming removed 4 bases at V and 0 bases at J, with 6 bases between. The germline gives CDR1 SGDLS, CDR2 YYNGEE. The CDR3 contains 13 residues. The CDR3, as DNA: TGTGCCAGCAGCCCCCCTAGCACAGATACGCAGTATTTT. The encoded protein is CASSPPSTDTQYF.

Note on this clone: The sample contains more than one DNA sequence encoding this CDR3. The chain uses TRBV5-1 and TRBJ2-1; 7 bases are shared with TRBD1. V shed 2 bases, J shed 4 bases, and the junction held 3 bases outside the gene matches. Per the germline V gene, CDR1 is SGHRS and CDR2 is YFSETQ. CDR3 size: 14 residues. In nucleotides, the CDR3 is TGCGCCAGCAGCTTACCGGGACAGTACAATGAGCAGTTCTTC. Amino acid sequence: CASSLPGQYNEQFF.

This rearrangement joins TRBV2 to TRBJ1-5, with D possibly being TRBD1 (5 bases). The CDR3 has 14 residues. V lost 4 bases and J 1 base, leaving 8 bases between the germline ends. CDR1 is SNHLY and CDR2 is FYNNEI in the germline V gene. CDR3 residues: CASSAGGSNQPQHF. As DNA, the CDR3 is TGTGCCAGCAGTGCGGGGGGGAGCAATCAGCCCCAGCATTTT.

The chain carries TRBV9 and TRBJ2-2; 11 nucleotides align to TRBD2. V was pared by 2 bases and J by 4 bases, with 7 bases of the junction left unmatched. Germline values: CDR1 SGDLS, CDR2 YYNGEE. This CDR3 comprises 17 residues. As DNA, the CDR3 is TGTGCCAGCAGCGTTGGGGGACTAGCGGCATCCACCGGGGAGCTGTTTTTT. Its protein product is CASSVGGLAASTGELFF.

For the CDR3, the DNA is TGTGCCAGCTCACAATACCGGGACAGGGGGGTTTCTGAAGCTTTCTTT. Its translation is CASSQYRDRGVSEAFF. The chain employs TRBV18 and TRBJ1-1; 11 bases fit TRBD1. The CDR3 length is 16 residues. V lost 4 bases and J lost 6; bases outside the gene matches: 10. Germline lookup yields CDR1 KGHSH and CDR2 LQKENI.

CDR3 amino acids: CAIRGLVTGELFF. DNA of the CDR3: TGTGCCATCAGGGGACTAGTAACCGGGGAGCTGTTTTTT. V and J are TRBV10-3 and TRBJ2-2, with TRBD2 identical over 8 bases. The J segment lost 5 bases and the V segment lost 6 bases, leaving 2 bases of the junction unmatched. CDR1 ENHRY and CDR2 SYGVKD come from the germline V gene. There are 13 residues in the CDR3.

This clone showed up just once. The gene calls are TRBV19 and TRBJ1-5; weak D call: TRBD1 (5 bases). The length of the CDR3 is 16 residues. V lost 7 bases to trimming and J lost 5 bases, with 21 bases between them. Germline V gives CDR1 LNHDA, CDR2 SQIVND (reference sequence). CDR3: CASNPVAWGQDQPQHF. The CDR3 region has the DNA TGTGCCAGTAATCCCGTAGCATGGGGCCAGGATCAGCCCCAGCATTTT.

The chain couples TRBV29-1 to TRBJ1-1; tentative D call: TRBD1 (5 bases). Trimming removed 5 bases at V and 1 base at J, with 14 bases between. In germline, CDR1 is SQVTM, CDR2 ANQGSEA. The CDR3 is 14 residues long. The CDR3 protein is CSVRGRQGNTEAFF. In DNA, the CDR3 is TGCAGCGTTCGAGGTCGGCAGGGGAACACTGAAGCTTTCTTT.

For this clone: Distinct nucleotide sequences in the sample also encode this CDR3. The chain has TRBV18 and TRBJ2-3; D call uncertain. The V gene's germline CDR1 is KGHSH and CDR2 LQKENI. The CDR3 extends over 13 amino acids. V shed 3 bases and J shed 3 bases, with 7 bases lying between them. The CDR3 sequence: CASSPSGTDTQYF. CDR3 in DNA: TGTGCCAGCTCACCTTCCGGTACAGATACGCAGTATTTT.

As DNA, the CDR3 is TGTGCCAGCTCACCACCGCCCGGGGCAGGGGAGACCCAGTACTTC. Its translation is CASSPPPGAGETQYF. The V call is TRBV18, the J call TRBJ2-5; D is possibly TRBD1 or TRBD2 (5 bases each). The germline V and J ends were trimmed by 0 bases and 5 bases, with 13 bases remaining between them. Germline V gene data show CDR1 as KGHSH and CDR2 as LQKENI. The CDR3 has 15 amino acids. The whole variable domain, remainder taken from reference TRBV18 and TRBJ2-5, is NAGVMQNPRHLVRRRGQEARLRCSPMKGHSHVYWYRQLPEEGLKFMVYLQKENIIDESGMPKERFSAEFPKEGPSILRIQQVVRGDSAAYFCASSPPPGAGETQYFGPGTRLLVL.

This chain links TRBV12-5 with TRBJ1-1; maybe TRBD1 (6 bases). The CDR3 totals 13 residues. Germline V gene sequence: CDR1 LGHNT, CDR2 FRNRAP. Between the trimmed V and J ends, which lost 9 bases and 5 bases, there was a span of 16 bases. CDR3 in amino acids: CASENSGVTEAFF. CDR3 DNA sequence: TGTGCTAGCGAAAACTCAGGGGTTACTGAAGCTTTCTTT.

V usage is TRBV5-4 and J usage is TRBJ2-7; 14 bases match TRBD2. The CDR3 covers 17 residues. V lost 4 bases to trimming and J lost 5 bases; unmatched junction nucleotides: 11. CDR1 is SGHNT and CDR2 is YYREEE in the germline V gene (reference sequence). CDR3 in DNA: TGTGCCAGCAGCCACCGGACTAGCGGGAGGCCCCTCCACGAGCAGTACTTC. Translating gives CASSHRTSGRPLHEQYF.

V usage is TRBV7-3 and J usage is TRBJ1-4; 9 bases are a match to TRBD1. J was trimmed by 7 bases and V by 5 bases; bases with no gene match: 8. Per the germline V gene, CDR1 is SGHTA and CDR2 is FQGTGA. The CDR3 is 15 amino acids. CDR3 residues: CASSRTGDQGEKLFF. CDR3 bases: TGTGCCAGCAGCCGGACAGGGGATCAGGGTGAAAAACTGTTTTTT.

This chain uses TRBV11-2 with TRBJ1-1, with a tentative D call TRBD1 (5 bases). With 5 bases removed from V and 1 base from J, the gap between germline ends came to 11 bases. The CDR3 has 14 amino acids. Germline CDR1 reads SGHAT; CDR2 reads FQNNGV. The CDR3 DNA follows: TGTGCCAGCAGCCGGGGGACCAAGAACACTGAAGCTTTCTTT. Protein: CASSRGTKNTEAFF.